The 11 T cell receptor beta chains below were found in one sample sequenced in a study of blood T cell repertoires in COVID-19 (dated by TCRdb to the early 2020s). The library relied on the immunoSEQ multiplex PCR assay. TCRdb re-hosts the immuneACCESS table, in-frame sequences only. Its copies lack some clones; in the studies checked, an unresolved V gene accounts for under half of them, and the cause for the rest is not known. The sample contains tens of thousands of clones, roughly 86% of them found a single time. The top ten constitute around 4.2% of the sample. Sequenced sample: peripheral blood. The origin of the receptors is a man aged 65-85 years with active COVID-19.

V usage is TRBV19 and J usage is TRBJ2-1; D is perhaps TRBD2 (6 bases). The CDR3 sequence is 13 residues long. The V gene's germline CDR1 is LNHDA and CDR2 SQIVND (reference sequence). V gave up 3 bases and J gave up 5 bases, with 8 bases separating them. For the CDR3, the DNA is TGTGCCAGTAGTATGGACTATGACAATGAGCAGTTCTTC. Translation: CASSMDYDNEQFF.

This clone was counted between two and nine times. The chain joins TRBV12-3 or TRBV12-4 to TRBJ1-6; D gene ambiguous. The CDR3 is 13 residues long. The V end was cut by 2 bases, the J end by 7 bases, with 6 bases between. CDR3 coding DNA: TGTGCCAGCAGTTTACAGGAAAATTCACCCCTCCACTTT. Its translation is CASSLQENSPLHF.

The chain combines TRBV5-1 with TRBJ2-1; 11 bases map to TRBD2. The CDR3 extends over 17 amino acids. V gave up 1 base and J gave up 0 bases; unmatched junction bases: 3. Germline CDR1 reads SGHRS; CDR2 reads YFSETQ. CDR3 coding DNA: TGCGCCAGCAGCTTGTCAACTAGCGGGAGCTCCTACAATGAGCAGTTCTTC. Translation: CASSLSTSGSSYNEQFF.

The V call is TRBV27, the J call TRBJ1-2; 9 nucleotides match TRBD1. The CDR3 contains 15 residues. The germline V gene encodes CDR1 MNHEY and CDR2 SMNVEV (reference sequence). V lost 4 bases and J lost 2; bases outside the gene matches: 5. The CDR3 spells CASSYAGTGNYGYTF. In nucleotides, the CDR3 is TGTGCCAGCAGTTACGCCGGGACAGGGAACTATGGCTACACCTTC.

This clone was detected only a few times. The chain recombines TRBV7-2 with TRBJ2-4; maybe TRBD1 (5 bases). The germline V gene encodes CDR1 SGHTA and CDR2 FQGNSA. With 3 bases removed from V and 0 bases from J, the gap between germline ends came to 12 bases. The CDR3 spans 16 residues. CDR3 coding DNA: TGTGCCAGCAGCTTCGGGCAGGGTCTAGCCAAAAACATTCAGTACTTC. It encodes CASSFGQGLAKNIQYF.

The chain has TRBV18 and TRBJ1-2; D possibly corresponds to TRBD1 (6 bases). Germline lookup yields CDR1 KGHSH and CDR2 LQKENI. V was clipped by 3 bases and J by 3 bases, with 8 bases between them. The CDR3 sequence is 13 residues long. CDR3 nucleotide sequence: TGTGCCAGCTCACCCCGGACAGACTATGGCTACACCTTC. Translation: CASSPRTDYGYTF.

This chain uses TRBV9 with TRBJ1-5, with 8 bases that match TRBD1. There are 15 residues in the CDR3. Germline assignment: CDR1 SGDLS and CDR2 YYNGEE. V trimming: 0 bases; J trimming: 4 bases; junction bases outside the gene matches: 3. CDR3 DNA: TGTGCCAGCAGCGTAGGACAGGGGCCTAATCAGCCCCAGCATTTT. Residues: CASSVGQGPNQPQHF.

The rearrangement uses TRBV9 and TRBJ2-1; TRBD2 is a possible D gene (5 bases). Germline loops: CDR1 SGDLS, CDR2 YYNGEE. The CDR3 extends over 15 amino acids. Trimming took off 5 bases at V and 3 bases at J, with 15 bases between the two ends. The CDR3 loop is CASSTAAGLYNEQFF. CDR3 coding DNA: TGTGCCAGCAGTACCGCCGCGGGCCTCTACAATGAGCAGTTCTTC. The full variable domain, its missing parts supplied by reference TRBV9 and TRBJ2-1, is DSGVTQTPKHLITATGQRVTLRCSPRSGDLSVYWYQQSLDQGLQFLIQYYNGEERAKGNILERFSAQQFPDLHSELNLSSLELGDSALYFCASSTAAGLYNEQFFGPGTRLTVL.

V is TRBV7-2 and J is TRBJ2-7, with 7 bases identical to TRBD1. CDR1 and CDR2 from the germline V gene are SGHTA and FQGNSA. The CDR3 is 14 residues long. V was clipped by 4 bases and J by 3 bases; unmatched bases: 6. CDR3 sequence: CASSYRGSFYEQYF. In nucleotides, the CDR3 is TGTGCCAGCAGCTACAGGGGTTCCTTCTACGAGCAGTACTTC.

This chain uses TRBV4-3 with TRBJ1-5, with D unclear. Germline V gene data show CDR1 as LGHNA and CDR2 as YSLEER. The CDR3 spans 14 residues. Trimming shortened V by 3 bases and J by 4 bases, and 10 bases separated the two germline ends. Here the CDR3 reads CASSQDWKNQPQHF. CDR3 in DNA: TGCGCCAGCAGCCAGGACTGGAAAAATCAGCCCCAGCATTTT.

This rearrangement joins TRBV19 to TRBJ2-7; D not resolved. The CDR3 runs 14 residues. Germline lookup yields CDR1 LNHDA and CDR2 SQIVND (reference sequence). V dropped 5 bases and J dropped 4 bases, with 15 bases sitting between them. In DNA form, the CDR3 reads TGTGCCAGTAGTCCCCGCCAGGCTGGGTACGAGCAGTACTTC. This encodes CASSPRQAGYEQYF.